The entry below gives a single TCR beta chain sequence along with its context. The entry originates in a study of blood T cell repertoires in COVID-19. Data came from immunoSEQ multiplex PCR; TCRdb stores just in-frame clones and leaves some out. The repertoire includes about 68,000 clones, roughly 85% of them detected once, and 23% sits in the top ten. Sample: peripheral blood. The sequence derives from a man aged 50 to 59 with acute or convalescent COVID-19.

The CDR3 DNA follows: TGTGCCAGCAGCCAAGATAGCGGTCAGCCCCAGCATTTT. Amino acid sequence: CASSQDSGQPQHF. The rearrangement joins TRBV3-1 (or the pseudogene TRBV3-2) to TRBJ1-5; the D is unclear. The CDR3 has 13 amino acids. With 0 bases removed from V and 6 bases from J, the gap between germline ends came to 6 bases. Germline V gene lookup returns CDR1 LGHDT and CDR2 YNNKEL (reference sequence).